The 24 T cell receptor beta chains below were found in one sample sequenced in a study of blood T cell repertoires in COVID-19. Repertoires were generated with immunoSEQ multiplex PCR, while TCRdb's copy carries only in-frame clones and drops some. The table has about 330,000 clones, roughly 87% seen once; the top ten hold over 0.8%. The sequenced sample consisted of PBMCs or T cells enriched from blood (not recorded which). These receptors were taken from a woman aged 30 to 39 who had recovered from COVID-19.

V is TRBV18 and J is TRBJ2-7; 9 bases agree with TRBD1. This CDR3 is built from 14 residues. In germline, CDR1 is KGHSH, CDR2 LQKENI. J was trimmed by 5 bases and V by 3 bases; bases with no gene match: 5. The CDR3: CASSPRTGENEQYF. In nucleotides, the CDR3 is TGTGCCAGCTCACCTCGGACAGGGGAGAACGAGCAGTACTTC.

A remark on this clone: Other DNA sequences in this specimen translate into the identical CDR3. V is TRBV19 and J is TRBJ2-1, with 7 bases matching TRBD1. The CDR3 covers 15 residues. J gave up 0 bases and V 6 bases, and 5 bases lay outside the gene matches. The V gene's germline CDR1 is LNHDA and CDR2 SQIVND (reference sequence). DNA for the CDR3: TGTGCCAGTAGCTCGGACAGGAGCTCCTACAATGAGCAGTTCTTC. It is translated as CASSSDRSSYNEQFF.

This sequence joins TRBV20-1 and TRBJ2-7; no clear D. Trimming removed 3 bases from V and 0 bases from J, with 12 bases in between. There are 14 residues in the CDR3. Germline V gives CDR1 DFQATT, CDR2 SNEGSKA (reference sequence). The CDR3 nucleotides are TGCAGTGCTAGTCGTGGTCTAAGCTCCTACGAGCAGTACTTC. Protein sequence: CSASRGLSSYEQYF.

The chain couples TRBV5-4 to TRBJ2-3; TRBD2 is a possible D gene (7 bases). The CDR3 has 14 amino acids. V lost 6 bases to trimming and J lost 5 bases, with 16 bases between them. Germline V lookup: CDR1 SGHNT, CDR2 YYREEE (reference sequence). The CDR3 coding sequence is TGTGCCAGCACCTGGGGGGGCGGGCAAGATACGCAGTATTTT. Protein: CASTWGGGQDTQYF. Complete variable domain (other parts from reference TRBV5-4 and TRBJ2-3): ETGVTQSPTHLIKTRGQQVTLRCSSQSGHNTVSWYQQALGQGPQFIFQYYREEENGRGNFPPRFSGLQFPNYSSELNVNALELDDSALYLCASTWGGGQDTQYFGPGTRLTVL.

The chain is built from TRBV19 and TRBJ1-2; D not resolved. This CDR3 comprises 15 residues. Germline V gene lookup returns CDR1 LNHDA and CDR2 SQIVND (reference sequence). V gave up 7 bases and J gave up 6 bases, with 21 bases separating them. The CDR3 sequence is CASTRPRSGQDGYTF. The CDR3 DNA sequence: TGTGCCAGTACTAGGCCAAGATCTGGCCAAGATGGCTACACCTTC.

The CDR3 protein is CASSQGGDVYEQYF. CDR3 in DNA: TGTGCCAGCAGCCAAGGGGGGGATGTCTACGAGCAGTACTTC. The chain has TRBV16 and TRBJ2-7; 7 positions match TRBD2. The germline CDR1 and CDR2 sequences are KGHSY and FQNENV. V lost 2 bases, J lost 3 bases, and 4 bases stayed unmatched. The CDR3 spans 14 residues. The complete variable domain, with remaining parts taken from reference TRBV16 and TRBJ2-7, reads GEEVAQTPKHLVRGEGQKAKLYCAPIKGHSYVFWYQQVLKNEFKFLISFQNENVFDETGMPKERFSAKCLPNSPCSLEIQATKLEDSAVYFCASSQGGDVYEQYFGPGTRLTVT.

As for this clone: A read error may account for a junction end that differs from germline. The CDR3 DNA reads as TGTGCCAGCAGTTCCCCTCAGTCCCAGCATTTT. This translates into CASSSPQSQHF. The chain employs TRBV28 and TRBJ1-5; D is undetermined. Germline CDR1 MDHEN, CDR2 SYDVKM. This CDR3 region has 11 residues.

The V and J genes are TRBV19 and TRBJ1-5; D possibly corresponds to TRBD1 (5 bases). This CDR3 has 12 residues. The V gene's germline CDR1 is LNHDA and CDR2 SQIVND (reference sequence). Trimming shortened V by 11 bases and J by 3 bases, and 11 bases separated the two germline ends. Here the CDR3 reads CAAGNDNQPQHF. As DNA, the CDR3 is TGTGCCGCAGGGAATGACAATCAGCCCCAGCATTTT.

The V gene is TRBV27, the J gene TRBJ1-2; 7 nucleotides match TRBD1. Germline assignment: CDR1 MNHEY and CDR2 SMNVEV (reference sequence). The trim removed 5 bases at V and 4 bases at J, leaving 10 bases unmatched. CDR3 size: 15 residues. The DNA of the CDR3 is TGTGCCAGCAGTAACCTCGGGACAGTAAGCTATGGCTACACCTTC. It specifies CASSNLGTVSYGYTF.

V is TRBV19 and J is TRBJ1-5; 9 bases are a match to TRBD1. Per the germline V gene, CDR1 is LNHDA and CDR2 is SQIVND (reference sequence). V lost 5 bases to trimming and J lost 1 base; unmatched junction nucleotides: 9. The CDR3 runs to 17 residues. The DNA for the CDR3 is TGTGCCAGTAGTGAAGGACAGGGGTTTGGCAGCAATCAGCCCCAGCATTTT. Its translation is CASSEGQGFGSNQPQHF.

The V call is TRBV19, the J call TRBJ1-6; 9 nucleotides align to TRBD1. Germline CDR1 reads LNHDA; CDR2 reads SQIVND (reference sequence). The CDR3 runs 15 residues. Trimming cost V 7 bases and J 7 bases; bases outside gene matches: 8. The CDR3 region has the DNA TGTGCCAGTACAATCACAGGGGGCAGAAATTCACCCCTCCACTTT. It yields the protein CASTITGGRNSPLHF. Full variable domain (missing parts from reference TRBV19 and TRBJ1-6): DGGITQSPKYLFRKEGQNVTLSCEQNLNHDAMYWYRQDPGQGLRLIYYSQIVNDFQKGDIAEGYSVSREKKESFPLTVTSAQKNPTAFYLCASTITGGRNSPLHFGNGTRLTVT.

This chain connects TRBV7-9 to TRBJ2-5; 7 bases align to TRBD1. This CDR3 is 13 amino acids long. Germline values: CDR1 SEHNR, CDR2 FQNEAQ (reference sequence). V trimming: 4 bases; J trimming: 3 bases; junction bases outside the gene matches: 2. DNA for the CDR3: TGTGCCAGCAGCTCCGGGACAGAAGAGACCCAGTACTTC. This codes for CASSSGTEETQYF.

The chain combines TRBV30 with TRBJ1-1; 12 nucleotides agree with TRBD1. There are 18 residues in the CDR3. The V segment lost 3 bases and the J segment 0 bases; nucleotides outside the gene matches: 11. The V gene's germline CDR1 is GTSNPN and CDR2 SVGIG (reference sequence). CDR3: CAWRGDRGLTNMNTEAFF. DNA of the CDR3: TGTGCCTGGAGAGGGGACAGGGGGCTCACTAACATGAACACTGAAGCTTTCTTT.

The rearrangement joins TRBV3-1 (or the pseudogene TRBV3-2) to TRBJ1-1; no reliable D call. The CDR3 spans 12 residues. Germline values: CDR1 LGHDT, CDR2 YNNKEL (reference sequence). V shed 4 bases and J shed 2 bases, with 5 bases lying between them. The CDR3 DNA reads TGTGCCAGCAGCCGGAGTAACACTGAAGCTTTCTTT. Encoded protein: CASSRSNTEAFF.

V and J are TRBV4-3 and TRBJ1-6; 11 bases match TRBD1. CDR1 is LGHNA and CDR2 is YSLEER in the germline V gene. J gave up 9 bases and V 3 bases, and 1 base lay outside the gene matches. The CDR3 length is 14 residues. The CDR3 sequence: CASSQDRGLSPLHF. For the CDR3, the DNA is TGCGCCAGCAGCCAGGACAGGGGGCTTTCACCCCTCCACTTT.

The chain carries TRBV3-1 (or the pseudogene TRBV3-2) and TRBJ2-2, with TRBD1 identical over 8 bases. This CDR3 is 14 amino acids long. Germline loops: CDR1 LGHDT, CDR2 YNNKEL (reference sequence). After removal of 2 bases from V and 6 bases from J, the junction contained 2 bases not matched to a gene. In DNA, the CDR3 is TGTGCCAGCAGCCAACCGGACAGGGCCGGGGAGCTGTTTTTT. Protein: CASSQPDRAGELFF.

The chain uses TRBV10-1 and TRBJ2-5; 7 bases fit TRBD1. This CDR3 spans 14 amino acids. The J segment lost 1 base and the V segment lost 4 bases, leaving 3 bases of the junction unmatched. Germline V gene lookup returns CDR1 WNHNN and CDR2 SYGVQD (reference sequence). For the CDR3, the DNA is TGCGCCAGCAGTGGGGGACAGCCCCAAGAGACCCAGTACTTC. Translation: CASSGGQPQETQYF.

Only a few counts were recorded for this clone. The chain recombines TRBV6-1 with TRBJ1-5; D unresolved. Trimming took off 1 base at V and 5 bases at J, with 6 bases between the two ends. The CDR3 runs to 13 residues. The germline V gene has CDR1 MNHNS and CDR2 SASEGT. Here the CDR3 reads CASSEEGDQPQHF. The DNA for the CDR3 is TGTGCCAGCAGTGAAGAGGGAGATCAGCCCCAGCATTTT.

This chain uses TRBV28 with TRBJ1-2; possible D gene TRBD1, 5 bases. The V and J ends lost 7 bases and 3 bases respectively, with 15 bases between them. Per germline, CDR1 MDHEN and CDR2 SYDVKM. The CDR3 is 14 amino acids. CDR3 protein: CASTLGGRDYGYTF. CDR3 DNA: TGTGCCAGCACCCTGGGGGGGAGGGACTATGGCTACACCTTC.

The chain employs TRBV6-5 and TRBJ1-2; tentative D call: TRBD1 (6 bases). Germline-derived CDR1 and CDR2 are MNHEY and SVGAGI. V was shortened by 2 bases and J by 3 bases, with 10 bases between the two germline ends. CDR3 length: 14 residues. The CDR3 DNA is TGTGCCAGCAGTTACCGGGGGGCGGACTATGGCTACACCTTC. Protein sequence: CASSYRGADYGYTF.

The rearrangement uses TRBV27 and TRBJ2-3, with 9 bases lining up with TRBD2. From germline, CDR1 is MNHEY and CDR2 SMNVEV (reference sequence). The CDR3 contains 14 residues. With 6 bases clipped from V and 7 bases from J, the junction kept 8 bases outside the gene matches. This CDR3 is CASSRRGGRYTQYF. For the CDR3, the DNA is TGTGCCAGCAGCCGGCGGGGGGGCCGGTATACGCAGTATTTT.

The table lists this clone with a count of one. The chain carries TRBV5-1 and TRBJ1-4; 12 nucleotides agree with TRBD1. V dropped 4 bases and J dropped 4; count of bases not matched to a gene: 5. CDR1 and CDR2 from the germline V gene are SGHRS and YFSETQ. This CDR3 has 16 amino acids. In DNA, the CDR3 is TGCGCCAGCAGCCCCGGGACAGGGGGCAATAATGAAAAACTGTTTTTT. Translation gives CASSPGTGGNNEKLFF.

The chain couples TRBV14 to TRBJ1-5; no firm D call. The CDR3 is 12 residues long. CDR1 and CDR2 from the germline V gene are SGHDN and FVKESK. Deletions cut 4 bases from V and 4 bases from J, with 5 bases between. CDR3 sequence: CASSLQNQPQHF. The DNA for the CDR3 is TGTGCCAGCAGCCTACAAAATCAGCCCCAGCATTTT.

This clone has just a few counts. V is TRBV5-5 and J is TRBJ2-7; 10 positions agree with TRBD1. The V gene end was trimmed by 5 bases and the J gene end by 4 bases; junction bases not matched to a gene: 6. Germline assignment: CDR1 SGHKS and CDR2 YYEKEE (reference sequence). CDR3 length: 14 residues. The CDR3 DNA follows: TGTGCCAGCAGAAGACCGGGACAGGGGTACGAGCAGTACTTC. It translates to CASRRPGQGYEQYF.